This TCR beta chain is drawn from a study of blood T cells in healthy people across ages (dated by TCRdb to between 2014 and 2017). Regarding the study in general: In model experiments, template switching captured about one uniquely barcoded TCR beta cDNA molecule for every two T cells. To track age-related changes in TCR beta repertoire diversity, the study relied on deep sequencing normalized with unique cDNA molecular identifiers. Four age groups were formed from the donors: young (average approximately 17 years), middle-aged (approximately 40), aged (about 62) and long-lived (around 82). To avoid experimental bias, donors of different ages were randomly spread across the sequencing lanes. Two additional independent replicas of 1 million unique cDNA reads from the same blood draw were analyzed for two donors (one aged 18 to 29 and one aged 80 or older). The paper as a whole reports these results and caveats: Observed TCR beta diversity correlated strongly with the percentage of naive T cells measured by flow cytometry. Estimates of total diversity based on one million sequenced T cells were considered lower bounds and underestimates. Observed TCR beta diversity per million T cells fell roughly linearly with age, and a significant reduction was already apparent by age about 36. Bulk unsorted PBMC profiling prevented conclusive comparison of naive and antigen-experienced compartments. Donor CMV infection status was unknown, potentially confounding age-related changes in expanded clonotypes. The long-lived group showed more naive CD4+ T cells, fewer expanded clones and increased TCR diversity than the aged group, suggesting age selection.

The CDR3 covers 15 residues, taking in both the cysteine and the phenylalanine. Here the CDR3 DNA is all that survives: 45 bases in frame from base 1. V is cut by 3 bases and J by 0 bases, and the space between the germline ends is 8 bases. Receptor libraries were prepared by 5' RACE. Sequencing instrument: Illumina HiSeq 2500. A second PCR of roughly 7 to 11 cycles was performed with a sample-barcoded 5' primer and a J-beta primer mix. A template-switch 5' adaptor carrying 12 random nucleotides introduced a unique molecular identifier onto each TCR beta cDNA molecule. At least 2.5 million CDR3-containing paired-end reads were obtained from each sample. First-strand cDNA synthesis was performed from all RNA using the Mint cDNA synthesis kit, with priming by a TRBC-specific oligonucleotide. All cDNA was treated with uracil-DNA glycosylase and then went through a first 18-cycle PCR with the universal primers M1SS and BC2_uni_R. The source study handled its data this way. Each sample was normalized by randomly selecting 1 million high-quality reads, each carrying a distinct molecular identifier. Reads with shared molecular identifiers were discarded instead of being binned into consensus sequences. MiTCR, with a Q25 quality threshold and the strictest error-elimination algorithm, was used for CDR3 identification, clonotype clustering and error correction. A nonparametric unseen species model with Euler transformation was used to estimate a lower bound on total TCR beta diversity. The public reads were reanalyzed by TCRdb: fastp trimming at Q25, MiXCR alignment, in-frame beta chains only. Each entry merges the rows of one CDR3 protein and shows their most common DNA and genes. None of the V and J calls come from the authors' own analysis; TCRdb made them. A total of approximately 800,000 distinct CDR3 sequences appear in this sample, approximately 35% of them only once. The ten biggest clones cover 13% of the sample.

Donors were a few dozen systemically healthy Caucasian individuals from Russia aged roughly 6 to 90 years. Roughly 10 milliliters of peripheral blood were collected from each donor into EDTA-treated Vacutainer tubes. Ficoll-Paque density-gradient centrifugation was used to isolate PBMCs, with at least 7 million per sample. Total RNA was extracted from PBMCs with Trizol reagent, with at least 6 micrograms obtained per sample. For every donor, flow cytometry on a PBMC aliquot measured the percentage of naive CD45RAhigh/CD27high T cells. As concerns this clonotype: Its recognized antigen is unknown. Per-base quality was not reported, and no clone a single base away is much larger than it.

This chain is built from TRBV12-3 or TRBV12-4 and TRBJ2-2, with the D segment identity uncertain. The sequenced material came from blood. This sequence was found in a man aged 18 to 35 in good health. The nucleotide sequence is TGTGCCAGCAGTTTGTTTCACCCGAACACCGGGGAGCTGTTTTTT. The encoded protein is CASSLFHPNTGELFF.